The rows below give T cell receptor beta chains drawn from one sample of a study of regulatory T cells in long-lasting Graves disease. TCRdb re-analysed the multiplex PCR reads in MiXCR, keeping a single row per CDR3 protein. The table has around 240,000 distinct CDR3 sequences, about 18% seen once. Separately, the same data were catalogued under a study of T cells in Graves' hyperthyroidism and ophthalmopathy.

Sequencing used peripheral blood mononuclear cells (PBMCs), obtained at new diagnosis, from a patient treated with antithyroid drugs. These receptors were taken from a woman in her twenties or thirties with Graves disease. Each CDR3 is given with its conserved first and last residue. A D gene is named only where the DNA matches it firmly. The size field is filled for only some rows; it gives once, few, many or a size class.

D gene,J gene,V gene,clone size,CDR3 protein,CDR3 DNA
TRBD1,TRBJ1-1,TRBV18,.,CASSSTGQGDTEAFF,TGTGCCAGCTCATCAACCGGACAGGGGGACACTGAAGCTTTCTTT
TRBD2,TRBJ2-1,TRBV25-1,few,CASSAVTSVHNEQFF,TGTGCCAGCAGTGCGGTGACTAGCGTTCACAATGAGCAGTTCTTC
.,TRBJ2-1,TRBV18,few,CASSPPVPLGGNEQFF,TGTGCCAGCTCACCACCGGTGCCCCTGGGTGGGAATGAGCAGTTCTTC
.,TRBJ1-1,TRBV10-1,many,CASTYSFRGFTEAFF,TGCGCCAGCACGTACTCCTTCAGGGGTTTTACTGAAGCTTTCTTT
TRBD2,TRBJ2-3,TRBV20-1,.,CSGVGGVTDTQYF,TGCAGTGGGGTCGGGGGGGTCACAGATACGCAGTATTTT
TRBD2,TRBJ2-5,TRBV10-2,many,CASRIAGGAQETQYF,TGCGCCAGCAGAATAGCGGGGGGCGCCCAAGAGACCCAGTACTTC
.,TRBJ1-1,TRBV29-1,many,CSVLRAAGTEAFF,TGCAGCGTTTTAAGGGCAGCGGGGACTGAAGCTTTCTTT
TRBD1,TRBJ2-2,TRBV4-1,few,CASSQGWGQVIYGELFF,TGCGCCAGCAGCCAAGGTTGGGGACAGGTGATCTACGGGGAGCTGTTTTTT
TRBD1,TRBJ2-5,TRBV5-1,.,CASTGQGGTQYF,TGCGCCAGCACCGGACAGGGAGGGACCCAGTACTTC
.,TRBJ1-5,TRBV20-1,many,CSAGQTSYSNQPQHF,TGCAGTGCCGGACAGACGTCGTATAGCAATCAGCCCCAGCATTTT
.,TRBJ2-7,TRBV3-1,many,CASSQGHEQYF,TGTGCCAGCAGCCAAGGGCACGAGCAGTACTTC
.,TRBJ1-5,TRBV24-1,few,CATSAPPGGGNQPQHF,TGTGCCACCAGTGCGCCCCCGGGGGGAGGCAATCAGCCCCAGCATTTT
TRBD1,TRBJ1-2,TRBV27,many,CASSPGTGQNLGGYTF,TGTGCCAGCAGTCCCGGGACAGGGCAAAACTTGGGTGGCTACACCTTC
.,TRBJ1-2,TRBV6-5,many,CASSYTQVYGYTF,TGTGCCAGCAGTTACACCCAGGTTTACGGCTACACCTTC
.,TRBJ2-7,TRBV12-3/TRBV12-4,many,CASSSLFPESEQYF,TGTGCCAGCAGTTCACTGTTTCCAGAATCCGAGCAGTACTTC
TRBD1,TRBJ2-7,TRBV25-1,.,CASSDSPFDRVSYEQYF,TGTGCCAGCAGTGATTCCCCATTTGACAGGGTCTCCTACGAGCAGTACTTC
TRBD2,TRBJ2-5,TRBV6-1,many,CASSEFVSGVGETQYF,TGTGCCAGCAGTGAATTCGTTAGCGGGGTAGGAGAGACCCAGTACTTC
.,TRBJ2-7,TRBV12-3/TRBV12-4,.,CASKIGTVYEQYF,TGTGCCAGCAAAATAGGGACCGTCTACGAGCAGTACTTC
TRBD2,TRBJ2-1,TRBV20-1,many,CSASGGAGEQFF,TGCAGTGCTAGCGGGGGGGCCGGGGAGCAGTTCTTC
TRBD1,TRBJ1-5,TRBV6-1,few,CASSEWTGRDQPQHF,TGTGCCAGCAGTGAATGGACAGGGCGCGATCAGCCCCAGCATTTT
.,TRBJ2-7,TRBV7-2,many,CASTGSYEQYF,TGTGCCAGCACAGGGTCTTACGAGCAGTACTTC
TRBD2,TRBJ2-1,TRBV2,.,CASSPGTSGNEQFF,TGTGCCAGCAGTCCCGGGACTAGCGGGAATGAGCAGTTCTTC
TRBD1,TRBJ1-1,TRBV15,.,CATSRDLGQGAFF,TGTGCCACCAGCAGAGATCTTGGACAGGGAGCTTTCTTT
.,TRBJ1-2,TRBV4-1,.,CASSLRRGGEYGYTF,TGCGCCAGCAGTCTCCGCCGCGGGGGCGAATATGGCTACACCTTC
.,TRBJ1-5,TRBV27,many,CASRGSYSNQPQHF,TGTGCCAGCAGGGGCAGTTATAGCAATCAGCCCCAGCATTTT
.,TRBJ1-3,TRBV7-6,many,CASSPPDRSGNTIYF,TGTGCCAGCAGCCCCCCAGACAGATCTGGAAACACCATATATTTT
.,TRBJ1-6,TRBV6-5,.,CASSYGQLGSPLHF,TGTGCCAGCAGTTATGGGCAGTTAGGTTCACCCCTCCACTTT
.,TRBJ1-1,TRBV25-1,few,CASSEIGGSEAFF,TGTGCCAGCAGTGAGATTGGTGGATCTGAAGCTTTCTTT